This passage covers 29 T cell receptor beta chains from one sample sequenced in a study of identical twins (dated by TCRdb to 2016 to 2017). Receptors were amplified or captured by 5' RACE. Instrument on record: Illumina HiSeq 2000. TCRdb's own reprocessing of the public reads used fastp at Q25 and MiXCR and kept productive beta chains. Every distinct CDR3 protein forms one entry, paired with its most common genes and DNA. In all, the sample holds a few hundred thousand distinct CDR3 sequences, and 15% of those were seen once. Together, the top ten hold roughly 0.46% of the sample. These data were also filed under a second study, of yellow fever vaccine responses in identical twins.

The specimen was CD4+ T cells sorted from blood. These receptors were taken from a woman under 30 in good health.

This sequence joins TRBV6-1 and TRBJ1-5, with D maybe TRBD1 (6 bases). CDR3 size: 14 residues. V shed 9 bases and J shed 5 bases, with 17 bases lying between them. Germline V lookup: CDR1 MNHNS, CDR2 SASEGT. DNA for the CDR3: TGTGCCAGTGCCAGGACTGGGGGCGATCAGCCCCAGCATTTT. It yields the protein CASARTGGDQPQHF.

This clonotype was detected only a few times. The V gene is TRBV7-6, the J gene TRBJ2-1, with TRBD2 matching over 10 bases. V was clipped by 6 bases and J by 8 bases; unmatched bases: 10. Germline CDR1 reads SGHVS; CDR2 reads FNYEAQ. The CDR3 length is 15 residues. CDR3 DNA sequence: TGTGCCAGCAGGGCCAGGGCTAGCGGGAGCGATGAGCAGTTCTTC. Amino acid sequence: CASRARASGSDEQFF. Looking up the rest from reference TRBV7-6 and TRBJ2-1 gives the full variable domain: GAGVSQSPRYKVTKRGQDVALRCDPISGHVSLYWYRQALGQGPEFLTYFNYEAQQDKSGLPNDRFSAERPEGSISTLTIQRTEQRDSAMYRCASRARASGSDEQFFGPGTRLTVL.

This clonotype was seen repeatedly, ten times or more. This chain's CDR3 is CASSYGTGAQSNEQFF. The CDR3 DNA follows: TGTGCCAGCAGTTACGGGACAGGGGCCCAATCCAATGAGCAGTTCTTC. This chain links TRBV6-5 with TRBJ2-1; the match to TRBD1 covers 10 bases. The CDR3 consists of 16 residues. V gave up 2 bases and J gave up 6 bases; unmatched junction bases: 7. Germline V gene lookup returns CDR1 MNHEY and CDR2 SVGAGI.

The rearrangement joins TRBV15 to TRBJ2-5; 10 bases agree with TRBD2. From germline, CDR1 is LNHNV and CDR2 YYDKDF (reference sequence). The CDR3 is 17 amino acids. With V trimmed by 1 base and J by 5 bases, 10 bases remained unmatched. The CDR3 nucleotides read TGTGCCACCAGCAGAGTAGTGCAGCGGGAGGGACGGGAGACCCAGTACTTC. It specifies CATSRVVQREGRETQYF.

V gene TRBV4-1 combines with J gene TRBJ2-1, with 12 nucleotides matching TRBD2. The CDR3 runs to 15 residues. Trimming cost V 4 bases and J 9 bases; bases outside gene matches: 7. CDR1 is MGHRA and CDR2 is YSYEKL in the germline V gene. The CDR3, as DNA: TGCGCCAGCAGCCGAACGACTAGCGGGGGAGGTGAGCAGTTCTTC. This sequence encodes CASSRTTSGGGEQFF.

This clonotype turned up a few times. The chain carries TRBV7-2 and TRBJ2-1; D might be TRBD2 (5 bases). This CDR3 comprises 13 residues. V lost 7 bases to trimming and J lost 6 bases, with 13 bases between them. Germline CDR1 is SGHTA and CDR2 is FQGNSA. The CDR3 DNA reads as TGTGCCAGCACCAATCTGGCGGGCAATGAGCAGTTCTTC. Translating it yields CASTNLAGNEQFF. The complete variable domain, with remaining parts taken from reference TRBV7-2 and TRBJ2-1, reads GAGVSQSPSNKVTEKGKDVELRCDPISGHTALYWYRQSLGQGLEFLIYFQGNSAPDKSGLPSDRFSAERTGGSVSTLTIQRTQQEDSAVYLCASTNLAGNEQFFGPGTRLTVL.

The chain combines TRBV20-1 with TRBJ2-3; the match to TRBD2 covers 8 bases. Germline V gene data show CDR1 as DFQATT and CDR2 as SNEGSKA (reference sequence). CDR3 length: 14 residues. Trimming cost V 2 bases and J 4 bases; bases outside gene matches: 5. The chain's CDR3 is CSARTGGGSDTQYF. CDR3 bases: TGCAGTGCTAGAACGGGGGGGGGATCAGATACGCAGTATTTT.

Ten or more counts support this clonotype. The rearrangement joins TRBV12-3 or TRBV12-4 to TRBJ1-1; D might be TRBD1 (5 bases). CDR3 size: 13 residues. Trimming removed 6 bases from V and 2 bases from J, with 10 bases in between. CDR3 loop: CASSVGENTEAFF. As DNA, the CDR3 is TGTGCCAGCAGCGTGGGGGAAAACACTGAAGCTTTCTTT.

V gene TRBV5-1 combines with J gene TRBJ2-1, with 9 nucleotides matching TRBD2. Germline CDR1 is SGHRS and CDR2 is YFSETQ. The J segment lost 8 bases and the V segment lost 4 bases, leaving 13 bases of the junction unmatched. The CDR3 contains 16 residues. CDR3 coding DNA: TGCGCCAGCAGCCGGCCCGGGACTAGCAGCAACTATGAGCAGTTCTTC. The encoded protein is CASSRPGTSSNYEQFF.

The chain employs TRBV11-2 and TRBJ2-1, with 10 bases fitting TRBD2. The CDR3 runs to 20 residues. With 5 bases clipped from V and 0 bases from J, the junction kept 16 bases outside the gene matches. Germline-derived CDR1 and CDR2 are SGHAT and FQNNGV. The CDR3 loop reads CASSPLFLAGGQSSYNEQFF. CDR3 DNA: TGTGCCAGCAGCCCCCTATTTTTAGCGGGGGGTCAGAGCTCCTACAATGAGCAGTTCTTC.

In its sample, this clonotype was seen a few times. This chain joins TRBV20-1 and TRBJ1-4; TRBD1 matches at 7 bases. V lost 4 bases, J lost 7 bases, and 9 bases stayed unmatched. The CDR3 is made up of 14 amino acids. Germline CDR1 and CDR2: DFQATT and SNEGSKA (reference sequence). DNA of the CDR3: TGCAGTGCTAACCCCACAGGGGAAGGTGAAAAACTGTTTTTT. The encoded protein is CSANPTGEGEKLFF.

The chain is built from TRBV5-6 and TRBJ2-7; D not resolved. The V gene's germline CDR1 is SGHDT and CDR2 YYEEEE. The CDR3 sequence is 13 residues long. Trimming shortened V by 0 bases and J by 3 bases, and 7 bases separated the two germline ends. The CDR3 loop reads CASSLANGYEQYF. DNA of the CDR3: TGTGCCAGCAGCTTGGCCAACGGCTACGAGCAGTACTTC.

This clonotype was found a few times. CDR3: CASSLEALGNQPQHF. The DNA of the CDR3 is TGTGCCAGCAGCTTGGAGGCTCTGGGCAATCAGCCCCAGCATTTT. The chain is built from TRBV5-6 and TRBJ1-5; D unclear. Germline loops: CDR1 SGHDT, CDR2 YYEEEE. The CDR3 spans 15 residues. V dropped 0 bases and J dropped 2 bases, with 9 bases sitting between them.

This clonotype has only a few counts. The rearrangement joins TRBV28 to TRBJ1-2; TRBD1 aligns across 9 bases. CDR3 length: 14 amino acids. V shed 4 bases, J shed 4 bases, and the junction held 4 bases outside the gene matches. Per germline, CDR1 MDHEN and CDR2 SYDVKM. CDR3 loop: CASSSADRGYGYTF. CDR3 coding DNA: TGTGCCAGCAGTTCCGCGGACAGGGGCTATGGCTACACCTTC.

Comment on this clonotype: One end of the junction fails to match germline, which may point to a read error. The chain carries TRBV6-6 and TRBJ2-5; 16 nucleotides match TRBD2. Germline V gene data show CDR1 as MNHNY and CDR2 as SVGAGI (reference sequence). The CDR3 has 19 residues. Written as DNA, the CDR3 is TGTGCCATCAGTTCCCGGGGACTAGCGGGGGGGCATTACCAAGAGACCCAGTACTTC. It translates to CAISSRGLAGGHYQETQYF.

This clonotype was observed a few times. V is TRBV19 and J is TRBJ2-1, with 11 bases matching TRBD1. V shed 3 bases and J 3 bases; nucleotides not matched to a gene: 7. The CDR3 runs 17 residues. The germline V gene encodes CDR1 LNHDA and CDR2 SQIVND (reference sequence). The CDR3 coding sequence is TGTGCCAGTAGTATGGACAGGGGGCTATGGGACTACAATGAGCAGTTCTTC. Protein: CASSMDRGLWDYNEQFF. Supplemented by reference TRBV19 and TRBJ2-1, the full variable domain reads DGGITQSPKYLFRKEGQNVTLSCEQNLNHDAMYWYRQDPGQGLRLIYYSQIVNDFQKGDIAEGYSVSREKKESFPLTVTSAQKNPTAFYLCASSMDRGLWDYNEQFFGPGTRLTVL.

The chain's CDR3 is CAIRGSAGPDTQYF. In DNA, the CDR3 is TGTGCCATCAGAGGGAGTGCGGGACCAGATACGCAGTATTTT. This chain connects TRBV10-3 to TRBJ2-3; tentatively, D is TRBD2 (6 bases). Trimming removed 6 bases from V and 4 bases from J, with 14 bases in between. The length of the CDR3 is 14 residues. The germline V gene has CDR1 ENHRY and CDR2 SYGVKD.

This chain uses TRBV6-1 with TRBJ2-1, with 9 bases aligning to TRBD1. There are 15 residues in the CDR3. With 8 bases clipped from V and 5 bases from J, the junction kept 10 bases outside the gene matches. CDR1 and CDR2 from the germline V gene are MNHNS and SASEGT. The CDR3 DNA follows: TGTGCCAGCTCATCCGGCGGGACAGGGAACAATGAGCAGTTCTTC. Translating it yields CASSSGGTGNNEQFF.

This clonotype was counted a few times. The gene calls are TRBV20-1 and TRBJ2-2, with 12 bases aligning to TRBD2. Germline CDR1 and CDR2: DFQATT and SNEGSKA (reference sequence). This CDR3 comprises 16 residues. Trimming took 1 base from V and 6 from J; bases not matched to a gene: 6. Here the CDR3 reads CSARGVLAGGPGELFF. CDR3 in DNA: TGCAGTGCTAGAGGGGTACTAGCGGGGGGCCCCGGGGAGCTGTTTTTT.

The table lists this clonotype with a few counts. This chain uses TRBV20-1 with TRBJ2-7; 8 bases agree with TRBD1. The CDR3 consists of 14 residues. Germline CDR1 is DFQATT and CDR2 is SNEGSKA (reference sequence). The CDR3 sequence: CSARPGTGKNEQYF. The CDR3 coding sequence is TGCAGCGCAAGGCCGGGGACAGGAAAAAACGAGCAGTACTTC.

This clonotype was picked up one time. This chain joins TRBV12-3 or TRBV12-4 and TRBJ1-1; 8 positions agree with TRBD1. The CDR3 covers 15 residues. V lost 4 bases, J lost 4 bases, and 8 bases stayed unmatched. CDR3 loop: CASSSRQGATTEAFF. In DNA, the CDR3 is TGTGCCAGCAGTTCACGGCAGGGGGCGACCACTGAAGCTTTCTTT.

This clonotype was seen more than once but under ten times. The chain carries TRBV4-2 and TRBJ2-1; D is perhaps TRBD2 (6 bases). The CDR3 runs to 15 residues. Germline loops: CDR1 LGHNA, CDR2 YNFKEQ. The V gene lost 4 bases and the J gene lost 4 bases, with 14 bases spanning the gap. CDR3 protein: CASSPRDFGYNEQFF. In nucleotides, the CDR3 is TGTGCCAGCAGCCCACGGGACTTTGGGTACAATGAGCAGTTCTTC.

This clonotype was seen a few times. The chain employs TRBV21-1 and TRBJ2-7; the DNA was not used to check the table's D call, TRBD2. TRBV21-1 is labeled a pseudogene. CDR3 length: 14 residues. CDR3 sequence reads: CASSKERGTYEQYV. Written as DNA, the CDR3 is TGTGCCAGCAGCAAGGAGCGGGGGACCTACGAGCAGTACGTC.

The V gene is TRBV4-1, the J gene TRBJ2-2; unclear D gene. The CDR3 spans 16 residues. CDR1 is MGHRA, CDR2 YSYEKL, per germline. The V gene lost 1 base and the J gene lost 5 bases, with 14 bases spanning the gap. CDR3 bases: TGCGCCAGCAGCCAAGGGTCGGTTTGGAGAACCGGGGAGCTGTTTTTT. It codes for CASSQGSVWRTGELFF.

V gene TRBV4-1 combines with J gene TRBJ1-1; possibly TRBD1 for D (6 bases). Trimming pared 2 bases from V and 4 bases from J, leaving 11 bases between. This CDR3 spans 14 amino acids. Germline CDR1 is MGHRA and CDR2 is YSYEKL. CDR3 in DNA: TGCGCCAGCAGCCAACTGAGGGGGAGCACTGAAGCTTTCTTT. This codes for CASSQLRGSTEAFF.

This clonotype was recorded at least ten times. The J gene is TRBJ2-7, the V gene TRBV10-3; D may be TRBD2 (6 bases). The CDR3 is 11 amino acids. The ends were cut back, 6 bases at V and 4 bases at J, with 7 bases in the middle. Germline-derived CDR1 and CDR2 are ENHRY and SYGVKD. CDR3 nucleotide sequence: TGTGCCATCAGCGGGGGTTACGAGCAGTACGTC. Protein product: CAISGGYEQYV.

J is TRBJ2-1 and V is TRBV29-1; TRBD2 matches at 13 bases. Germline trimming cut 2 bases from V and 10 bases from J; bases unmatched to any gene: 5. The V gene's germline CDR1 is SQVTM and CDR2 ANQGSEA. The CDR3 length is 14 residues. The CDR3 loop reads CSVEYGLAGVEQFF. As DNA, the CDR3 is TGCAGCGTTGAATACGGACTAGCGGGAGTGGAGCAGTTCTTC.

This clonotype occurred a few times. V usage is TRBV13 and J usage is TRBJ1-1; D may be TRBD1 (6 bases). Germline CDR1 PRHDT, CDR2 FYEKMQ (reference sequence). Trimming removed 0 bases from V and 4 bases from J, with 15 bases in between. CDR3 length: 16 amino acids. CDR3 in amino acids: CASSLGGGPWGTEAFF. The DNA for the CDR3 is TGTGCCAGCAGCTTAGGCGGGGGGCCTTGGGGCACTGAAGCTTTCTTT.

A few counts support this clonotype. This chain's CDR3 is CASSRGGLAGVSASYEQYF. CDR3 bases: TGCGCCAGCAGCCGAGGGGGACTAGCGGGAGTCTCTGCCTCCTACGAGCAGTACTTC. J is TRBJ2-7 and V is TRBV4-1; the match to TRBD2 covers 14 bases. V gave up 4 bases and J gave up 0 bases; unmatched junction bases: 11. CDR1 is MGHRA and CDR2 is YSYEKL in the germline V gene. The CDR3 runs to 19 residues.